The subject of this entry is one TCR beta chain. Antigen unknown. Individual cDNA molecules were tagged with unique molecular identifiers, the study reported. TCRdb reprocessed the 5' RACE reads via MiXCR and lists one record per CDR3 protein. The sample gives approximately 31,000 distinct CDR3 sequences, 6.6% of which show up once; about 3% is in the top ten. These data belong to a study of early T cells in non-severe SARS-CoV-2 infection. Overall study context: Chains were unpaired, as sequencing was done on bulk RNA from unsorted whole blood. The study, taken as a whole, reports: A preference for anti-spike CD8 responses marked VDJdb matching, which missed private and CD4 specificities.

The V end was cut by 0 bases, the J end by 7 bases, with 17 bases between. Germline V gene lookup returns CDR1 SGHKS and CDR2 YYEKEE (reference sequence). The CDR3 is made up of 15 amino acids. Sequencing was performed on whole blood. This receptor was obtained from an adult who was a healthcare worker with PCR-confirmed SARS-CoV-2 infection or an uninfected control (not recorded which). The chain employs TRBV5-5 and TRBJ2-7; maybe TRBD2 (5 bases). In nucleotides, the CDR3 is TGTGCCAGCAGCTTGGAGGGAGAGAGTTCCAGGGAGCAGTACTTC. This encodes CASSLEGESSREQYF.